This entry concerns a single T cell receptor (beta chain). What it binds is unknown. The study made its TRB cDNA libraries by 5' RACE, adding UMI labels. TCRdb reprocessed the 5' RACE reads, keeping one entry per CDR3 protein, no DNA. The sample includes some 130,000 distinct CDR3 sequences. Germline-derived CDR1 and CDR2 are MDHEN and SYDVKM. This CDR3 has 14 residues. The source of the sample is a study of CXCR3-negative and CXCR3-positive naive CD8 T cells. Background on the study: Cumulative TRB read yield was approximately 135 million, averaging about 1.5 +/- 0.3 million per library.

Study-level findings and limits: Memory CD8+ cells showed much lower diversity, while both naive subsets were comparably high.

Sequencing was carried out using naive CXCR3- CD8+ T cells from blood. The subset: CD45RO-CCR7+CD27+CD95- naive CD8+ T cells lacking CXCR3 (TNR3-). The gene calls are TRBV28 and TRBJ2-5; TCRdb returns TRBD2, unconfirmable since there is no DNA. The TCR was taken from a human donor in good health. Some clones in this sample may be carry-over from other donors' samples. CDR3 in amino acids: CASSFGLEGETQYF.